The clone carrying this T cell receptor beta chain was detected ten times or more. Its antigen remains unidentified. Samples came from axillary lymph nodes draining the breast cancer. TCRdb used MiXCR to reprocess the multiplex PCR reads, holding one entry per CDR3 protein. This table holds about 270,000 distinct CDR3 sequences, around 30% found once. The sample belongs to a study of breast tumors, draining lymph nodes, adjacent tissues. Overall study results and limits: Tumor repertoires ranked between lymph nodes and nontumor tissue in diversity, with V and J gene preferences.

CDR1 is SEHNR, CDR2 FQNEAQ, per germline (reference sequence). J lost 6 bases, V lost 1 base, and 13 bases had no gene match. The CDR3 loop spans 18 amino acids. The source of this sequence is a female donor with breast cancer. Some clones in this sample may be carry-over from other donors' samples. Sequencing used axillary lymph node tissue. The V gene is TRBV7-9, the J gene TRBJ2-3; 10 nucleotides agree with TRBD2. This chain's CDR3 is CASSLGISPSGSSDTQYF. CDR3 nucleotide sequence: TGTGCCAGCAGCTTAGGAATTAGTCCTAGCGGGAGTTCCGATACGCAGTATTTT. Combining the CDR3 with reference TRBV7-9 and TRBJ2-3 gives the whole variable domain DTGVSQNPRHKITKRGQNVTFRCDPISEHNRLYWYRQTLGQGPEFLTYFQNEAQLEKSRLLSDRFSAERPKGSFSTLEIQRTEQGDSAMYLCASSLGISPSGSSDTQYFGPGTRLTVL.